This T cell receptor beta chain was sequenced in a study of cytomegalovirus exposure and HLA in healthy donors. A multiplex PCR was run with 60 Vbeta primers and 13 Jbeta primers. The table came from immunoSEQ multiplex PCR; TCRdb's copy has only in-frame clones and leaves some out. This sample contains about 48,000 clones. The V gene end was trimmed by 1 base and the J gene end by 1 base; junction bases not matched to a gene: 1. Per the germline V gene, CDR1 is SGDLS and CDR2 is YYNGEE. This CDR3 region has 15 residues. The TCR sequence derives from a male donor in good health and CMV-seropositive. The material sequenced was PBMCs. The chain links TRBV9 to TRBJ1-3; TRBD1 aligns across 8 bases. The CDR3 DNA follows: TGTGCCAGCAGCGTACAGGGGGCATCTGGAAACACCATATATTTT. Encoded protein: CASSVQGASGNTIYF.